This TCR beta chain originates from a study of technical replicates of blood from several donors. This clone showed up just a few times. The CDR3 contains 13 residues. Germline V gives CDR1 MNHNS, CDR2 SASEGT. Trimming stripped 6 bases from V and 0 bases from J, with 6 bases between. Assay: immunoSEQ multiplex PCR; the TCRdb copy retains only in-frame clones and omits some. The sample contains about 100,000 clones, roughly 95% of which appear only once. The clonotype was recovered from a human donor in good health. The rearrangement uses TRBV6-1 and TRBJ1-3; D unresolved. The specimen sequenced was T cells isolated from PBMCs. Here the CDR3 reads CASRVSSGNTIYF. DNA of the CDR3: TGTGCCAGCAGAGTGAGCTCTGGAAACACCATATATTTT.